The 24 T cell receptor beta chains below come from one sample, sequenced in a study of cytomegalovirus exposure and HLA in healthy donors. This PCR relied on a set of 60 Vbeta primers and 13 Jbeta primers. The data were produced by immunoSEQ multiplex PCR, yet TCRdb's version contains in-frame clones alone and is incomplete. The sample lists about 170,000 clones, about four fifths seen once, with 4.8% in the top ten. The sequencing input was PBMCs. These receptors were taken from a girl under 18 in good health and CMV-seropositive.

This chain uses TRBV30 with TRBJ1-4, with TRBD1 matching over 7 bases. The V gene end was trimmed by 0 bases and the J gene end by 8 bases; junction bases not matched to a gene: 9. The CDR3 is 15 amino acids. Germline V gives CDR1 GTSNPN, CDR2 SVGIG (reference sequence). The CDR3 protein is CAWSVLAGGKEKLFF. The DNA of the CDR3 is TGTGCCTGGAGTGTACTGGCAGGGGGAAAAGAAAAACTGTTTTTT.

The gene calls are TRBV4-1 and TRBJ1-3; 7 nucleotides align to TRBD1. In germline, CDR1 is MGHRA, CDR2 YSYEKL. The CDR3 is 17 residues long. J was trimmed by 0 bases and V by 3 bases; bases with no gene match: 8. CDR3 sequence: CASSQGTERISGNTIYF. CDR3 DNA sequence: TGCGCCAGCAGCCAGGGGACAGAACGAATCTCTGGAAACACCATATATTTT.

The chain is built from TRBV11-3 and TRBJ2-5; TRBD1 might be the D (7 bases). The ends were cut back, 0 bases at V and 4 bases at J, with 15 bases in the middle. The CDR3 totals 16 residues. Germline V gives CDR1 SGHNT, CDR2 YENEEA. CDR3 nucleotides: TGTGCCAGCAGCTTAGAATATCAGGGGGGATTAGAGACCCAGTACTTC. It yields the protein CASSLEYQGGLETQYF.

The rearrangement links TRBV6-5 to TRBJ1-6; 9 positions match TRBD1. J was trimmed by 11 bases and V by 4 bases; bases with no gene match: 9. Germline V gene sequence: CDR1 MNHEY, CDR2 SVGAGI. The CDR3 is made up of 15 amino acids. CDR3 DNA sequence: TGTGCCAGCAGTTCCGCCGGGACAGGGACGGCACCCCTCCACTTT. It translates to CASSSAGTGTAPLHF.

V and J are TRBV7-6 and TRBJ1-2; maybe TRBD1 (5 bases). V lost 4 bases, J lost 5 bases, and 11 bases lay in between. Germline V lookup: CDR1 SGHVS, CDR2 FNYEAQ. CDR3 length: 13 amino acids. CDR3 loop: CASSSVRGYGYTF. The CDR3 nucleotides are TGTGCCAGCAGCTCGGTGCGGGGGTATGGCTACACCTTC.

This clone came up once. V gene TRBV6-1 combines with J gene TRBJ2-7; 8 positions match TRBD1. The V gene's germline CDR1 is MNHNS and CDR2 SASEGT. CDR3 length equals 13 residues. Trimming took 9 bases from V and 3 from J; bases not matched to a gene: 7. The CDR3 coding sequence is TGTGCCAGTACGACAGGGGCGGTCTACGAGCAGTACTTC. It codes for CASTTGAVYEQYF.

The V gene is TRBV6-1, the J gene TRBJ1-1, with D maybe TRBD1 (6 bases). V was pared by 7 bases and J by 0 bases, with 9 bases between. The CDR3 is 13 amino acids. CDR1 and CDR2 from the germline V gene are MNHNS and SASEGT. The CDR3: CASKGGMNTEAFF. The DNA for the CDR3 is TGTGCCAGCAAGGGGGGGATGAACACTGAAGCTTTCTTT.

The rearrangement joins TRBV6-1 to TRBJ1-1, with 9 positions matching TRBD1. The V segment lost 4 bases and the J segment 7 bases; nucleotides outside the gene matches: 13. The CDR3 totals 16 residues. The V gene's germline CDR1 is MNHNS and CDR2 SASEGT. The CDR3 sequence is CASSALSGTGFGEAFF. CDR3 sequence (DNA): TGTGCCAGCAGTGCTCTTTCCGGGACAGGGTTTGGTGAAGCTTTCTTT.

The chain has TRBV7-8 and TRBJ2-5; D may be TRBD2 (5 bases). Deletions cut 5 bases from V and 5 bases from J, with 9 bases between. CDR3 length: 12 residues. Per germline, CDR1 SGHVS and CDR2 FQNEAQ. DNA of the CDR3: TGTGCCAGCAGCCCACTAGGGGAGACCCAGTACTTC. It codes for CASSPLGETQYF.

The V gene is TRBV11-2, the J gene TRBJ2-3; D may be TRBD1 (5 bases). The ends were cut back, 6 bases at V and 4 bases at J, with 14 bases in the middle. Per the germline V gene, CDR1 is SGHAT and CDR2 is FQNNGV. The CDR3 loop spans 14 amino acids. CDR3 coding DNA: TGTGCCAGCAGGGCAGGGCACGCATCAGATACGCAGTATTTT. This encodes CASRAGHASDTQYF.

The chain has TRBV6-5 and TRBJ1-1; 8 bases agree with TRBD1. The length of the CDR3 is 13 residues. Germline V gene data show CDR1 as MNHEY and CDR2 as SVGAGI. V lost 5 bases to trimming and J lost 7 bases; unmatched junction nucleotides: 6. The CDR3 DNA follows: TGTGCCAGCAGTCGCAGGGGGCCCTATGAAGCTTTCTTT. This sequence encodes CASSRRGPYEAFF.

V is TRBV5-1 and J is TRBJ1-5; perhaps TRBD1 as D (6 bases). Trimming removed 5 bases at V and 0 bases at J, with 12 bases between. Germline V gene data show CDR1 as SGHRS and CDR2 as YFSETQ. The CDR3 extends over 15 amino acids. CDR3 amino acids: CASRQTGDSNQPQHF. In DNA form, the CDR3 reads TGCGCCAGCAGACAGACAGGAGATAGCAATCAGCCCCAGCATTTT.

The genes are TRBV5-6 and TRBJ2-3; D is ambiguous. V dropped 4 bases and J dropped 5 bases, with 11 bases sitting between them. Germline CDR1 SGHDT, CDR2 YYEEEE. CDR3 length: 13 amino acids. This CDR3 reads CASSLDEIDTQYF. Here the CDR3 DNA reads TGTGCCAGCAGCCTCGATGAGATAGATACGCAGTATTTT.

V and J are TRBV13 and TRBJ2-7, with D perhaps matching TRBD2 (6 bases). Germline CDR1 is PRHDT and CDR2 is FYEKMQ (reference sequence). V was cut by 5 bases and J by 1 base, with 18 bases left in between. The CDR3 contains 16 residues. DNA of the CDR3: TGTGCCAGCAGCCCGTCGCCCGGGGGTCCGTCCTACGAGCAGTACTTC. Translated, it gives CASSPSPGGPSYEQYF.

This sequence joins TRBV4-1 and TRBJ2-1; D is possibly TRBD2 (6 bases). The V gene's germline CDR1 is MGHRA and CDR2 YSYEKL. CDR3 length: 17 residues. Trimming removed 3 bases at V and 0 bases at J, with 15 bases between. CDR3 sequence: CASSQGRITSSYNEQFF. The DNA of the CDR3 is TGCGCCAGCAGCCAGGGGAGGATCACTAGCTCCTACAATGAGCAGTTCTTC.

This chain connects TRBV6-5 to TRBJ1-4; 8 nucleotides line up with TRBD1. CDR1 MNHEY and CDR2 SVGAGI come from the germline V gene. This CDR3 contains 14 residues. The junction had 4 bases not matched to a gene; V was cut back by 5 bases and J by 5 bases. CDR3 loop: CASSIRQGNEKLFF. The CDR3 DNA is TGTGCCAGCAGTATCCGACAGGGGAATGAAAAACTGTTTTTT.

The V gene is TRBV19, the J gene TRBJ1-4; D not resolved. Trimming took off 7 bases at V and 0 bases at J, with 15 bases between the two ends. CDR1 and CDR2 from the germline V gene are LNHDA and SQIVND (reference sequence). This CDR3 region has 16 residues. DNA of the CDR3: TGTGCCAGTACAATGGGGAGAATCGCAACTAATGAAAAACTGTTTTTT. Protein product: CASTMGRIATNEKLFF.

The genes are TRBV6-6 and TRBJ2-7; D possibly corresponds to TRBD1 (7 bases). Trimming removed 0 bases at V and 4 bases at J, with 13 bases between. The CDR3 is 15 residues long. Germline CDR1 reads MNHNY; CDR2 reads SVGAGI (reference sequence). The CDR3 coding sequence is TGTGCCAGCAGTTACTCGACGCAGGGGGGATACGAGCAGTACTTC. Its translation: CASSYSTQGGYEQYF.

J is TRBJ2-7 and V is TRBV19; 13 bases are shared with TRBD2. Germline assignment: CDR1 LNHDA and CDR2 SQIVND (reference sequence). Trimming took 3 bases from V and 2 from J; bases not matched to a gene: 19. There are 21 residues in the CDR3. The CDR3 bases are TGTGCCAGTAGTATTAGAGCTGTTGGACTAGCGGGGGACCCAAGCCCCTACGAGCAGTACTTC. Translating gives CASSIRAVGLAGDPSPYEQYF. The whole variable domain, remainder taken from reference TRBV19 and TRBJ2-7, is DGGITQSPKYLFRKEGQNVTLSCEQNLNHDAMYWYRQDPGQGLRLIYYSQIVNDFQKGDIAEGYSVSREKKESFPLTVTSAQKNPTAFYLCASSIRAVGLAGDPSPYEQYFGPGTRLTVT.

The chain is built from TRBV10-3 and TRBJ1-6; D gene ambiguous. Germline CDR1 and CDR2: ENHRY and SYGVKD. V was pared by 4 bases and J by 7 bases, with 17 bases between. The CDR3 length is 16 residues. In DNA, the CDR3 is TGTGCCATCAGTGGCAGTCGGGGTATGAAAAATTCACCCCTCCACTTT. It specifies CAISGSRGMKNSPLHF.

The chain carries TRBV6-5 and TRBJ2-7; TRBD1 matches at 12 bases. The CDR3 is made up of 14 amino acids. Germline V CDR1 and CDR2: MNHEY, SVGAGI. Germline trimming cut 6 bases from V and 7 bases from J; bases unmatched to any gene: 7. CDR3 coding DNA: TGTGCCAGCAGATTCGGGACAGGGGGCTTTGAGCAGTACTTC. As protein: CASRFGTGGFEQYF.

For this clone: A junction end diverges from the germline sequence, so it may reflect a read error. The rearrangement uses TRBV19 and TRBJ1-5; D is uncertain. Per germline, CDR1 LNHDA and CDR2 SQIVND (reference sequence). CDR3 size: 13 residues. The CDR3 region has the DNA TGTGCCACTAGTGGAATGGCGGGGCAGCCCCAGCATTTT. This encodes CATSGMAGQPQHF.

The chain is built from TRBV29-1 and TRBJ1-3; D call uncertain. The V gene lost 4 bases and the J gene lost 0 bases, with 10 bases spanning the gap. The CDR3 covers 14 residues. Germline lookup yields CDR1 SQVTM and CDR2 ANQGSEA. The DNA for the CDR3 is TGCAGCGTTGTTTACGGGGACTCTGGAAACACCATATATTTT. Its translation: CSVVYGDSGNTIYF.

The V and J genes are TRBV11-3 and TRBJ2-5; D call uncertain. V was cut by 6 bases and J by 1 base, with 6 bases left in between. The CDR3 length is 12 residues. Germline loops: CDR1 SGHNT, CDR2 YENEEA. CDR3 in amino acids: CASSPLQETQYF. The CDR3 nucleotides are TGTGCCAGCAGTCCCCTCCAAGAGACCCAGTACTTC.